This T cell receptor (beta chain) appears in the sequencing data of a study of cytomegalovirus exposure and HLA in healthy donors. The overall study: Sequencing of 150 million to 200 million T cells in an earlier analysis found under 120 million unique TCR beta sequences. Findings of the study overall: A further, later analysis showed that HLA-associated TCR beta chains (compared with equally common others) were more clonally expanded. Rarity held for most TCR sequences, but there were some public TCRs that occurred in many donors. Analyzed later, most CMV-associated TCR beta chains appeared HLA-restricted.

In the case of this clone: Its cognate antigen is unknown.

Primers for the PCR totalled 60 Vbeta and 13 Jbeta. The method was immunoSEQ multiplex PCR; TCRdb's version includes in-frame clones alone and lacks a portion of them. The table includes 120,000 or so clones, around 68% detected once. This CDR3 region has 13 residues. V was shortened by 1 base and J by 9 bases, with 10 bases between the two germline ends. In germline, CDR1 is LGHNA, CDR2 YSLEER. V usage is TRBV4-3 and J usage is TRBJ2-1, with D possibly TRBD2 on 6 matching bases. The receptor's source is a man aged 35-49 years in good health and CMV-seropositive. Sequencing was carried out using PBMCs. The CDR3 reads CASSQATSTEQFF. The CDR3 region has the DNA TGCGCCAGCAGCCAAGCTACTAGCACTGAGCAGTTCTTC.